The rows below give T cell receptor beta chains drawn from one sample of a study of blood T cell repertoires in COVID-19. Repertoires were generated with immunoSEQ multiplex PCR, while TCRdb's copy carries only in-frame clones and drops some. The repertoire holds about 230,000 clones, with 83% as singletons. The sequenced sample consisted of peripheral blood. The source is an older man with acute or convalescent COVID-19. CDR3s include the opening cysteine and the closing phenylalanine or tryptophan. Fields, in order: clone size, V gene, J gene, D gene, CDR3 DNA, CDR3 protein. The D gene is left open where the match is weak. Clone size is not always given. Where it is, it says once, few, many or a class for expanded clones.

.	TRBV29-1	TRBJ1-5	.	TGCAGCGTTCAGAATAGCAATCAGCCCCAGCATTTT	CSVQNSNQPQHF
.	TRBV27	TRBJ2-5	TRBD2	TGTGCCAGCAGTTTATCGACTAGCGGGGGGTGGGTGGCCCAGTACTTC	CASSLSTSGGWVAQYF
.	TRBV5-1	TRBJ2-7	TRBD2	TGCGCCAGCAGCATGGGCGGGGGTTCCCAACTGGAAGAGCAGTACTTC	CASSMGGGSQLEEQYF
.	TRBV29-1	TRBJ2-3	TRBD2	TGCAGCGCCTCGGGTCTAGCGGGGGATGTAGATACGCAGTATTTT	CSASGLAGDVDTQYF
.	TRBV19	TRBJ1-1	.	TGTGCCAGTAGTATAATCGGGACTGAAGCTTTCTTT	CASSIIGTEAFF
.	TRBV4-1	TRBJ2-7	.	TGCGCCAGCAGCCAAGACCTAGCCGTTACCTACGAGCAGTACTTC	CASSQDLAVTYEQYF
.	TRBV15	TRBJ1-2	TRBD1	TGTGCCACCAGCATCTCCCCCGGGACAGGGGGTATAATCACCTTC	CATSISPGTGGIITF
.	TRBV10-3	TRBJ2-2	.	TGTGCCATCAGTGAGTCGACATCCAGGGGTTATAGCGGGGAGCTGTTTTTT	CAISESTSRGYSGELFF
.	TRBV3-1/TRBV3-2	TRBJ2-5	.	TGTGCCAGCAGCCAAGGACTTCGAAGAGAGACCCAGTACTTC	CASSQGLRRETQYF
.	TRBV5-1	TRBJ2-5	TRBD1	TGCGCCAGCAGCATGGGACAGGGGGAGGAGACCCAGTACTTC	CASSMGQGEETQYF
.	TRBV5-1	TRBJ2-1	.	TGCGCCAGCAGCCCGCGGGCGGGGGCTAGCTCCTACAATGAGCAGTTCTTC	CASSPRAGASSYNEQFF
few	TRBV11-3	TRBJ2-1	TRBD1	TGTGCCAGCAGCTTAGGTCCGGGGGACAGGGGCTATGAGCAGTTCTTC	CASSLGPGDRGYEQFF
.	TRBV19	TRBJ2-3	.	.	CASRRRAGTSEADTQYF
.	TRBV28	TRBJ2-1	TRBD1	TGTGCCAGCAGCCGACAGGGTCTCTGGTATGAGCAGTTCTTC	CASSRQGLWYEQFF
once	TRBV27	TRBJ1-2	.	TGTGCCAGCAGTAGGAGAAGCACAGGGCAAGGGGTGGACTATGGCTACACCTTC	CASSRRSTGQGVDYGYTF
.	TRBV7-9	TRBJ2-1	.	TGTGCCAGCGTTCGCTTGGAGGGGATCAACAATGAGCAGTTCTTC	CASVRLEGINNEQFF
.	TRBV5-1	TRBJ2-5	TRBD2	TGCGCCAGCAGCTTGGCCGGTAGCGCACTAGCGGGAGGTGGAGAGACCCAGTACTTC	CASSLAGSALAGGGETQYF
.	TRBV27	TRBJ1-5	TRBD1	TGTGCCAGCAGTTTAGGGGGACAGGGCTGGGGTCAGCCCCAGCATTTT	CASSLGGQGWGQPQHF
.	TRBV29-1	TRBJ2-3	.	TGCAGCTTCTACAAAAGCGGACTCACAGATACGCAGTATTTT	CSFYKSGLTDTQYF
.	TRBV3-1/TRBV3-2	TRBJ2-5	.	TGTGCCAGCAGCCGCAGCAGGGAAGAGACCCAGTACTTC	CASSRSREETQYF
.	TRBV27	TRBJ1-6	.	TGTGCCAGCAGTTTATCAGGAGGGGTAAAATCACCCCTCCACTTT	CASSLSGGVKSPLHF
.	TRBV7-8	TRBJ1-6	TRBD1	TGTGCCAGCAGCTTAGTGGGACAGTTGAGCTCCTATAATTCACCCCTCCACTTT	CASSLVGQLSSYNSPLHF
.	TRBV5-1	TRBJ2-5	TRBD2	TGCGCCAGCAGTAGCGGGAGAGGCCAAGAGACCCAGTACTTC	CASSSGRGQETQYF
.	TRBV5-1	TRBJ2-7	TRBD1	TGCGCCAGCAGCCCGGACAGGGGGCCCTACGAGCAGTACTTC	CASSPDRGPYEQYF
.	TRBV10-2	TRBJ1-5	TRBD1	TGCGCCAGCAGTCCGGGACAGGGGGCAGGGCAGCCCCAGCATTTT	CASSPGQGAGQPQHF
.	TRBV5-1	TRBJ1-4	.	TGCGCCAGCAGCTCCACAGGACCGCCTAATGAAAAACTGTTTTTT	CASSSTGPPNEKLFF
.	TRBV6-6	TRBJ1-1	.	TGTGCCAGCAGGGAAGGGGGAGCTGGCACTGAAGCTTTCTTT	CASREGGAGTEAFF
.	TRBV14	TRBJ1-5	.	TGTGCCAGCAGCCAGCAGGGCCCTGGGCCCCAGCATTTT	CASSQQGPGPQHF
.	TRBV3-1/TRBV3-2	TRBJ2-1	TRBD2	TGTGCCACTACGGGACTAGCAGGCAATGAGCAGTTCTTC	CATTGLAGNEQFF
.	TRBV28	TRBJ1-6	TRBD1	TGTGCCAGCAGTCCACGACAGGGGGCTTCACCCCTCCACTTT	CASSPRQGASPLHF
once	TRBV2	TRBJ1-2	.	TGTGCCAGCAGTGATAGCACAAGCTATGGCTACACCTTC	CASSDSTSYGYTF
.	TRBV10-3	TRBJ1-1	.	TGTGCCATCAGCGGGGGGGGGCAGACGGAAGCTTTCTTT	CAISGGGQTEAFF
.	TRBV7-9	TRBJ1-4	TRBD1	TGTGCCAGCAGCCAGCCGGGACAGGAAGATGCAACTAATGAAAAACTGTTTTTT	CASSQPGQEDATNEKLFF
.	TRBV11-2	TRBJ2-5	TRBD1	TGTGCCAGCAGCTCCCGGGGTTTGACAGGGGGCATGGAGACCCAGTACTTC	CASSSRGLTGGMETQYF
.	TRBV6-5	TRBJ1-5	.	TGTGCCAGCAGCCCGACAGCTTATAGCAATCAGCCCCAGCATTTT	CASSPTAYSNQPQHF
.	TRBV9	TRBJ2-2	.	TGTGCCAGCAGCCCCGGGGTTGGGGAGCTGTTTTTT	CASSPGVGELFF
.	TRBV7-2	TRBJ2-3	TRBD1	TGTGCCAGCAGCCCTACAGGGGGAAGGGATACGCAGTATTTT	CASSPTGGRDTQYF
.	TRBV3-1/TRBV3-2	TRBJ2-1	TRBD2	TGTGCCAGCAGCCAGGGACTAGCGGAATTCAATGAGCAGTTCTTC	CASSQGLAEFNEQFF
.	TRBV5-4	TRBJ2-7	.	TGTGCCAGCAGCTTGTCCTCGCGCGGGACTGCGTACGAGCAGTACTTC	CASSLSSRGTAYEQYF
.	TRBV7-8	TRBJ1-1	.	TGTGCCAGCAGCTTCCCTAGGGGAGGAATGAACACTGAAGCTTTCTTT	CASSFPRGGMNTEAFF
.	TRBV18	TRBJ1-6	TRBD1	TGTGCCAGCTCACCGGGACAGGGGAATGATTCACCCCTCCACTTT	CASSPGQGNDSPLHF
.	TRBV5-1	TRBJ2-7	.	TGCGCCAGCAGCATGAAGGGTATAGGAGCGGGCGAGCAGTACTTC	CASSMKGIGAGEQYF
.	TRBV10-3	TRBJ1-1	.	TGTGCCATCAGTGAGTTCGGGGGAAAACTGAACACTGAAGCTTTCTTT	CAISEFGGKLNTEAFF
.	TRBV5-1	TRBJ2-4	TRBD2	TGCGCCAGCAGCTTGGGGACTAGCGGGAGACTGGACATTCAGTACTTC	CASSLGTSGRLDIQYF
.	TRBV28	TRBJ1-5	.	TGTGCCAGCGGGGCGGCGCGGAATCAGCCCCAGCATTTT	CASGAARNQPQHF
.	TRBV5-1	TRBJ2-2	TRBD2	TGCGCCAGCAGCTCGGCCCCTAGCGGGAGCCCCGGGGAGCTGTTTTTT	CASSSAPSGSPGELFF
.	TRBV5-6	TRBJ2-5	TRBD1	TGTGCCAGCAGCTTGTGGACAGGGAAGATCGAGACCCAGTACTTC	CASSLWTGKIETQYF
.	TRBV5-1	TRBJ2-1	TRBD2	TGCGCCAGCAGCTTGGGTTCGGGGGGTGGGAATGAGCAGTTCTTC	CASSLGSGGGNEQFF
.	TRBV2	TRBJ2-4	.	TGTGCCAGCAGCACCGACCCTGCCGGGAACATTCAGTACTTC	CASSTDPAGNIQYF
.	TRBV5-1	TRBJ1-6	.	TGCGCCAGCAGGGCTATGGGGGGGAATTCACCCCTCCACTTT	CASRAMGGNSPLHF
.	TRBV6-1	TRBJ1-2	TRBD1	TGTGCCAGCAGTGAAAATGGACAGGGATCCGATGGCTACACCTTC	CASSENGQGSDGYTF
.	TRBV19	TRBJ2-7	.	TGTGCCAGTAGTCTAGTCAGTAACTACGAGCAGTACTTC	CASSLVSNYEQYF